The next 5 T cell receptor beta chains were all read from a single sample in a study of CXCR3-negative and CXCR3-positive naive CD8 T cells. Their antigen targets remain unknown. General study findings and limits: CXCR3-positive naive cells carried more hydrophobic TRB CDR3s than CXCR3-negative ones.

All TRB cDNA libraries came from 5' RACE performed with UMI labels. From the 5' RACE reads, TCRdb lists one entry per CDR3 protein and no DNA. The repertoire table contains around 50,000 distinct CDR3 sequences. The sample comprised naive CXCR3+ CD8+ T cells from blood. Stated subset: CD45RO-CCR7+CD27+CD95- naive CD8+ T cells expressing CXCR3 (TNR3+). The source of these receptors is a human donor in good health. Some clones in this sample may be carry-over from other donors' samples.

This sequence joins TRBV29-1 and TRBJ1-2; absent DNA, TCRdb's TRBD1 call cannot be checked. The CDR3 sequence is 12 residues long. The V gene's germline CDR1 is SQVTM and CDR2 ANQGSEA. Here the CDR3 reads CSVEDIPKCYTF.

This chain links TRBV9 with TRBJ2-2; TCRdb indicates TRBD1, and absent DNA this call remains unverified. The CDR3 totals 18 residues. CDR1 is SGDLS, CDR2 YYNGEE, per germline. The CDR3: CASSVSLQGAADTGELFF.

This chain links TRBV5-5 with TRBJ1-5; absent DNA, TCRdb's TRBD1 call cannot be checked. CDR3 length: 15 residues. The germline V gene encodes CDR1 SGHKS and CDR2 YYEKEE (reference sequence). CDR3 protein: CASSLDRSYNQPQHF.

The chain is built from TRBV12-3 or TRBV12-4 and TRBJ2-1. The CDR3 is 15 amino acids. The CDR3 here is CASSVTGLLYNEQFF.

The genes are TRBV12-3 or TRBV12-4 and TRBJ2-7; lacking DNA, the TRBD1 call made by TCRdb goes unchecked. The CDR3 consists of 16 residues. The CDR3 here is CASSDRGQDDTYEQYF.